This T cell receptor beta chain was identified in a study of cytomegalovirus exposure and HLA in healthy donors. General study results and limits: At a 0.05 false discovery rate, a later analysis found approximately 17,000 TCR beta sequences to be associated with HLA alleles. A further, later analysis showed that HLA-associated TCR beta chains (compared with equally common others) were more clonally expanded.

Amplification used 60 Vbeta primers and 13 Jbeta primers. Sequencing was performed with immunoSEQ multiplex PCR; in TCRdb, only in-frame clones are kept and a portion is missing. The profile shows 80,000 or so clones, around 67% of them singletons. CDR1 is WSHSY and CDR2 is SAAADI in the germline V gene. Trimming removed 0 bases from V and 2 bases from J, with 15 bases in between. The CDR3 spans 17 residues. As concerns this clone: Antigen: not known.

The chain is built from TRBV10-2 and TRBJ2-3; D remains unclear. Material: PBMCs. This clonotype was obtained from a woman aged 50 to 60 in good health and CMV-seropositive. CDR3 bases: TGCGCCAGCAGTGAGTCCAGGTCCTCCGTACTCACAGATACGCAGTATTTT. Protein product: CASSESRSSVLTDTQYF.